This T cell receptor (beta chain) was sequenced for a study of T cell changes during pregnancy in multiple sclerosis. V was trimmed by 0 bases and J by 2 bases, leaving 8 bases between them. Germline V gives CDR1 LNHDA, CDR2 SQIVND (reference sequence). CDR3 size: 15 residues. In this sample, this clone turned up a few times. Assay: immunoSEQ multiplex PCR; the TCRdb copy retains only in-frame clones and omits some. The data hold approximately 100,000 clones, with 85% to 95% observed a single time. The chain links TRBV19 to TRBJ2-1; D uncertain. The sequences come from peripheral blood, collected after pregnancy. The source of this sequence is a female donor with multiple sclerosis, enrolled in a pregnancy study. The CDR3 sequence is CASSIDPAPYNEQFF. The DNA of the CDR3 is TGTGCCAGTAGTATAGATCCAGCGCCCTACAATGAGCAGTTCTTC.